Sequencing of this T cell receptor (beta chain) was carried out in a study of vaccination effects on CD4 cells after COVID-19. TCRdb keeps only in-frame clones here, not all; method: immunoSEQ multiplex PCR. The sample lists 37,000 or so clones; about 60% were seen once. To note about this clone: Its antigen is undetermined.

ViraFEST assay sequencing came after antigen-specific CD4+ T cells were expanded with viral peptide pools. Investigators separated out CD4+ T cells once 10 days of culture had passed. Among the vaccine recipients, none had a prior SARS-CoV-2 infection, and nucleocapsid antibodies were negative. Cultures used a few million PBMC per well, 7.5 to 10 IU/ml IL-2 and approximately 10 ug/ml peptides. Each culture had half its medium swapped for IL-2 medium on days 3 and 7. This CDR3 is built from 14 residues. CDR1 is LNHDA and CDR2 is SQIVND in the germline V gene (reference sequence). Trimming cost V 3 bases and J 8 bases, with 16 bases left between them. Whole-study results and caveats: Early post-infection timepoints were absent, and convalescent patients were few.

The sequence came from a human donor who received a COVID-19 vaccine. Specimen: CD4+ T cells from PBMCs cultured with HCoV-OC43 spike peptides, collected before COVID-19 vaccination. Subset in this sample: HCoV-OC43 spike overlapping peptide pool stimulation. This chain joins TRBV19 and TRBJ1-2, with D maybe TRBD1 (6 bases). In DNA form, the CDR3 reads TGTGCCAGTAGTATCTCTGGGGGGCGCAGGGGCTACACCTTC. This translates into CASSISGGRRGYTF.